The sequence of this T cell receptor beta chain was determined in a study of blood T cell repertoires in COVID-19. Study-level information: COVID-19 samples collected from the United States, Italy and Spain covered acute and convalescent phases.

TCRdb's copy holds only in-frame clones and misses some; the assay was immunoSEQ multiplex PCR. Of about 130,000 clones detected, roughly 83% appear once; the ten largest clones hold 16%. The sequencing sample was made of peripheral blood. The TCR comes from a woman in her fifties or sixties with acute or convalescent COVID-19.

The CDR3 loop reads CASSQSSGRNYGYTF. DNA of the CDR3: TGCGCCAGCAGTCAATCTAGCGGCCGTAACTATGGCTACACCTTC. The rearrangement uses TRBV23-1 and TRBJ1-2; D gene ambiguous. TRBV23-1 is classed as an ORF, of uncertain function. The CDR3 totals 15 residues. Trimming pared 0 bases from V and 1 base from J, leaving 9 bases between.